A single sample is the source of the 20 T cell receptor beta chains below, sequenced in a study of blood T cell repertoires in COVID-19. Only in-frame clones appear in the TCRdb table, and some are missing; sequencing was by immunoSEQ multiplex PCR. The repertoire holds approximately 310,000 clones, with less than 85% as singletons. Sequenced material: PBMCs or T cells enriched from blood (not recorded which). Source of these receptors: a woman under 40 who had been exposed to COVID-19.

The genes are TRBV6-5 and TRBJ2-1; 10 nucleotides match TRBD1. V lost 6 bases, J lost 7 bases, and 9 bases stayed unmatched. The CDR3 consists of 15 residues. Germline V gene data show CDR1 as MNHEY and CDR2 as SVGAGI. CDR3 amino acids: CASRPPGTGDNEQFF. The CDR3 DNA follows: TGTGCCAGCAGGCCTCCCGGGACAGGGGATAATGAGCAGTTCTTC.

The rearrangement uses TRBV18 and TRBJ1-4, with D possibly matching TRBD1 (5 bases). Germline CDR1 KGHSH, CDR2 LQKENI. CDR3 size: 15 residues. Between the trimmed V and J ends, which lost 1 base and 4 bases, there was a span of 10 bases. CDR3 DNA: TGTGCCAGCTCACCACAGGGGAAGGTTAATGAAAAACTGTTTTTT. Encoded protein: CASSPQGKVNEKLFF. The full variable domain, in which reference TRBV18 and TRBJ1-4 provide the parts outside the CDR3, is NAGVMQNPRHLVRRRGQEARLRCSPMKGHSHVYWYRQLPEEGLKFMVYLQKENIIDESGMPKERFSAEFPKEGPSILRIQQVVRGDSAAYFCASSPQGKVNEKLFFGSGTQLSVL.

This clone was found a few times. J is TRBJ2-3 and V is TRBV18; D is perhaps TRBD1 (7 bases). This CDR3 is 16 amino acids long. V was trimmed by 0 bases and J by 4 bases, leaving 14 bases between them. The V gene's germline CDR1 is KGHSH and CDR2 LQKENI. CDR3 protein: CASSPPARRGPDTQYF. In DNA, the CDR3 is TGTGCCAGCTCACCACCGGCGAGGAGGGGGCCAGATACGCAGTATTTT.

This chain joins TRBV24-1 and TRBJ2-1; a possible D gene is TRBD1 (6 bases). CDR3 length: 16 amino acids. Deletions cut 4 bases from V and 6 bases from J, with 18 bases between. Germline lookup yields CDR1 KGHDR and CDR2 SFDVKD. CDR3 DNA sequence: TGTGCCACCAGTGACCCCCCCAGGGGTGGGGGCAATGAGCAGTTCTTC. Translation gives CATSDPPRGGGNEQFF.

This clone was recorded only once. The chain carries TRBV4-1 and TRBJ2-1; 9 nucleotides agree with TRBD2. Germline V CDR1 and CDR2: MGHRA, YSYEKL. The length of the CDR3 is 15 residues. Germline trimming cut 5 bases from V and 6 bases from J; bases unmatched to any gene: 8. In DNA form, the CDR3 reads TGCGCCAGCAGCTTTAGGGAGCGGGGGGCCAATGAGCAGTTCTTC. It yields the protein CASSFRERGANEQFF.

This sequence joins TRBV3-1 (or the pseudogene TRBV3-2) and TRBJ1-1, with TRBD1 identical over 8 bases. This CDR3 region has 14 residues. V shed 4 bases, J shed 4 bases, and the junction held 5 bases outside the gene matches. CDR1 LGHDT and CDR2 YNNKEL come from the germline V gene (reference sequence). The CDR3, as DNA: TGTGCCAGCAGCCTAACTACAGGGGGCACTGAAGCTTTCTTT. Encoded protein: CASSLTTGGTEAFF.

CDR3 bases: TGTGCCAGCGCGTCGGGGGGAGAAGGGTCCTACGAGCAGTACTTC. Translation gives CASASGGEGSYEQYF. The chain recombines TRBV2 with TRBJ2-7, with 7 bases fitting TRBD2. Germline CDR1 is SNHLY and CDR2 is FYNNEI. This CDR3 region has 15 residues. The trim removed 8 bases at V and 1 base at J, leaving 11 bases unmatched.

The chain joins TRBV6-4 to TRBJ1-2; D is uncertain. Germline CDR1 MRHNA, CDR2 SNTAGT. This CDR3 spans 14 amino acids. Trimming stripped 0 bases from V and 8 bases from J, with 13 bases between. CDR3 protein: CASSDSGAGWGYTF. In nucleotides, the CDR3 is TGTGCCAGCAGTGACTCCGGTGCAGGTTGGGGCTACACCTTC.

The CDR3 reads CASRGGGPYNEQFF. As DNA, the CDR3 is TGTGCCAGTAGAGGCGGGGGCCCATACAATGAGCAGTTCTTC. The rearrangement uses TRBV19 and TRBJ2-1, with a possible D match to TRBD2 (7 bases). The CDR3 is 14 amino acids. CDR1 is LNHDA and CDR2 is SQIVND in the germline V gene (reference sequence). V was cut by 6 bases and J by 4 bases, with 13 bases left in between.

This clone showed up just a few times. The genes are TRBV19 and TRBJ1-3, with D maybe TRBD1 (6 bases). There are 15 residues in the CDR3. The ends were cut back, 11 bases at V and 2 bases at J, with 19 bases in the middle. The germline gives CDR1 LNHDA, CDR2 SQIVND (reference sequence). The CDR3 DNA follows: TGTGCCTGCGGATCGTGGGAGGGGGCTGGAAACACCATATATTTT. Protein: CACGSWEGAGNTIYF. Variable domain in full (rest from reference TRBV19 and TRBJ1-3): DGGITQSPKYLFRKEGQNVTLSCEQNLNHDAMYWYRQDPGQGLRLIYYSQIVNDFQKGDIAEGYSVSREKKESFPLTVTSAQKNPTAFYLCACGSWEGAGNTIYFGEGSWLTVV.

The rearrangement uses TRBV5-1 and TRBJ2-2, with TRBD2 matching 9 bases. The germline gives CDR1 SGHRS, CDR2 YFSETQ. The CDR3 extends over 14 amino acids. After removal of 4 bases from V and 5 bases from J, the junction contained 3 bases not matched to a gene. CDR3 residues: CASSRAGGTGELFF. CDR3 sequence (DNA): TGCGCCAGCAGCCGGGCGGGAGGGACCGGGGAGCTGTTTTTT.

V usage is TRBV5-1 and J usage is TRBJ1-1; TRBD1 aligns across 8 bases. The V gene end was trimmed by 5 bases and the J gene end by 0 bases; junction bases not matched to a gene: 6. The CDR3 spans 15 residues. CDR1 and CDR2 from the germline V gene are SGHRS and YFSETQ. The CDR3 is CASRSGGGMNTEAFF. DNA for the CDR3: TGCGCCAGCAGGTCAGGGGGCGGGATGAACACTGAAGCTTTCTTT.

This clone showed up just a few times. The V call is TRBV6-2 or TRBV6-3, the J call TRBJ2-1, with TRBD1 as a possible D gene (6 bases). This CDR3 is 15 amino acids long. Germline CDR1 reads MNHEY; CDR2 reads SVGEGT. Trimming left V 5 bases short and J 0 bases short, with 11 bases between. The CDR3: CASSRRQDSYNEQFF. Here the CDR3 DNA reads TGTGCCAGCAGTCGACGACAGGACTCCTACAATGAGCAGTTCTTC.

This clone was observed once. This chain joins TRBV19 and TRBJ1-1, with unresolved D. Germline CDR1 reads LNHDA; CDR2 reads SQIVND (reference sequence). V was cut by 3 bases and J by 1 base, with 9 bases left in between. The CDR3 has 14 amino acids. The CDR3 sequence: CASSIPGTNTEAFF. CDR3 bases: TGTGCCAGTAGTATCCCAGGCACGAACACTGAAGCTTTCTTT.

The chain couples TRBV28 to TRBJ1-5; D gene ambiguous. The V gene's germline CDR1 is MDHEN and CDR2 SYDVKM. The CDR3 has 12 amino acids. The ends were cut back, 4 bases at V and 4 bases at J, with 5 bases in the middle. CDR3 in amino acids: CASSSLNQPQHF. CDR3 sequence (DNA): TGTGCCAGCAGTTCGTTGAATCAGCCCCAGCATTTT.

V and J are TRBV28 and TRBJ2-7; weak D call: TRBD2 (5 bases). Germline CDR1 is MDHEN and CDR2 is SYDVKM. Between the trimmed V and J ends, which lost 2 bases and 1 base, there was a span of 12 bases. This CDR3 has 15 residues. This CDR3 is CASSLALPGSYEQYF. As DNA, the CDR3 is TGTGCCAGCAGTTTAGCCCTTCCGGGGTCCTACGAGCAGTACTTC.

This chain uses TRBV5-1 with TRBJ1-6; 8 bases fit TRBD1. CDR3 length equals 15 residues. V was clipped by 4 bases and J by 6 bases; unmatched bases: 6. Germline V gene lookup returns CDR1 SGHRS and CDR2 YFSETQ. DNA of the CDR3: TGCGCCAGCAGCCGGGACAGGCCTCCTAATTCACCCCTCCACTTT. The encoded protein is CASSRDRPPNSPLHF.

This clone has a single count. The rearrangement joins TRBV12-3 or TRBV12-4 to TRBJ1-2; D call uncertain. V gave up 8 bases and J gave up 3 bases, with 7 bases separating them. This CDR3 has 11 amino acids. CDR3 residues: CASGRDYGYTF. CDR3 bases: TGTGCCAGCGGTCGGGACTATGGCTACACCTTC.

The rearrangement joins TRBV30 to TRBJ1-3; 7 bases are a match to TRBD1. V shed 5 bases, J shed 0 bases, and the junction held 16 bases outside the gene matches. Germline V gene sequence: CDR1 GTSNPN, CDR2 SVGIG (reference sequence). This CDR3 region has 18 residues. The CDR3, as DNA: TGTGCCTGGCGGGACAGACCGACCAACTGGGACTCTGGAAACACCATATATTTT. It translates to CAWRDRPTNWDSGNTIYF.

This rearrangement joins TRBV6-5 to TRBJ1-5; 10 bases match TRBD1. Germline CDR1 reads MNHEY; CDR2 reads SVGAGI. The V gene end was trimmed by 8 bases and the J gene end by 2 bases; junction bases not matched to a gene: 6. CDR3 length equals 15 residues. The CDR3 DNA is TGTGCCAGCTGGACAGGGGGTCGAGGCAATCAGCCCCAGCATTTT. As protein: CASWTGGRGNQPQHF.